These T cell receptor beta chains were read from a single sample in a study of T cells expressing NK-cell markers. Following a re-call of the 5' RACE reads, TCRdb has one entry per CDR3 protein and lacks DNA. The sample table sets out 500,000 to 700,000 distinct CDR3 sequences. Sequencing was carried out using blood T cells: a sorted CD56 or NKG2C T cell subset, CD4+ or CD8+ T cells, or bulk PBMC T cells (not recorded which). Source of these receptors: a man between 18 and 35 years old in good health. CDR3s include the opening cysteine and the closing phenylalanine or tryptophan. The order of the fields is V gene, J gene, CDR3 protein.

TRBV28	TRBJ1-2	CASSLGTAAQYYGYTF
TRBV27	TRBJ2-3	CASRKTVSSTDTQYF
TRBV5-1	TRBJ1-1	CASSRQGELLNTEAFF
TRBV30	TRBJ2-1	CAWSPRLTGGNEQFF
TRBV15	TRBJ2-2	CATSRDPRVGTGELFF
TRBV14	TRBJ1-1	CASSRGGTPNTEAFF
TRBV4-1	TRBJ2-3	CASSHSTPTDTQYF
TRBV2	TRBJ2-1	CASSARTTAGQFF
TRBV20-1	TRBJ2-7	CSANLIGLLIHEQYF
TRBV27	TRBJ2-7	CATGLSGSKIYEQYF
TRBV7-8	TRBJ2-5	CASSWRTSRETQYF
TRBV3-1	TRBJ2-3	CASSPTSGSQGDTQYF
TRBV5-5	TRBJ2-1	CASSFSGTSGSNEQFF
TRBV29-1	TRBJ2-1	CSVEDLGQGGLEQFF
TRBV9	TRBJ2-5	CASSVEGDPKETQYF
TRBV20-1	TRBJ2-3	CSARARTSMTQYF
TRBV11-1	TRBJ2-4	CASSPIRWPLMGSKNIQYF
TRBV12-3/TRBV12-4	TRBJ2-1	CASTHTNPGAPEQFF
TRBV12-3/TRBV12-4	TRBJ2-1	CASSLAPGFGGSGDEQFF
TRBV6-2/TRBV6-3	TRBJ2-7	CASTLTTSGYEQYF
TRBV15	TRBJ2-7	CATSREVAGGPLEQYF
TRBV7-2	TRBJ2-2	CASSPSRGTGELFF
TRBV12-3/TRBV12-4	TRBJ2-7	CASSFAGPSSYEQYF
TRBV7-6	TRBJ2-7	CASSSPGSGGHHYEQYF
TRBV12-3/TRBV12-4	TRBJ1-3	CASSLSFGLAGNTIYF
TRBV11-2	TRBJ2-5	CASSLDVGRAQTQYF
TRBV7-2	TRBJ2-5	CASSPGPLGGQETQYF
TRBV6-2/TRBV6-3	TRBJ2-1	CASSYSGIGEQFF
TRBV5-1	TRBJ1-1	CASSFPSPEAFF
TRBV5-1	TRBJ1-2	CASSLGTKDVYGYTF
TRBV29-1	TRBJ2-1	CSVEAGTDSYNEQFF
TRBV12-3/TRBV12-4	TRBJ1-2	CASTNRDYGYTF
TRBV5-1	TRBJ1-2	CASSDEHRGYTF
TRBV4-1	TRBJ2-2	CASNPEPGSTGELFF
TRBV20-1	TRBJ2-3	CTSARRTDTQYF
TRBV5-4	TRBJ2-7	CASAPIGLAGVSEQYF
TRBV5-1	TRBJ2-5	CASSLTVSKETQYF
TRBV29-1	TRBJ2-1	CSVAKASGSYNEQFF
TRBV20-1	TRBJ1-1	CSARERGYTEAFF
TRBV6-1	TRBJ1-2	CATGLGYGYTF
TRBV9	TRBJ2-1	CASSVEGRDEQFF
TRBV20-1	TRBJ1-3	CSARPPGGTIYF
TRBV10-3	TRBJ2-3	CAISGEGRTDTQYF